This TCR beta chain was recorded in a study of CD8+ T cells in alopecia areata (dated by TCRdb to 2017 to 2018). For the study in its entirety: The treated patients took part in an open-label pilot trial in which moderate-to-severe alopecia areata was treated with oral tofacitinib at 5 to 10 mg twice daily. Biopsies were taken from tofacitinib-treated patients at baseline and at 4 and 24 weeks of treatment, and a later scalp biopsy was taken in several of the tofacitinib-treated patients. Patients stayed on tofacitinib for 6 to 18 months and then had 6 months of follow-up off drug so that delayed response and recurrence could be assessed. On the human side, TCRbeta sequencing was run on scalp tissue and on sorted CD4+ and CD8+ peripheral blood T cells from healthy controls and from alopecia areata patients with either patchy or totalis/universalis disease. Amplification of TCRbeta CDR3 regions was done by immunoSEQ multiplex PCR using 35 Vbeta forward primers and 13 Jbeta reverse primers. Clonality in the scalp was compared among normal scalp (n=4), patchy alopecia areata scalp (n=8), and alopecia totalis/universalis scalp (n=8). RNA was extracted with the PAXgene miRNA kit for fixed scalp, the miRNeasy kit for PBMCs, and the RNeasy kit for mouse skin. The study used high-throughput TCRbeta sequencing to examine T cell clonal expansion in alopecia areata, in both the C3H/HeJ mouse model and human patients.

About this clone: Its recognized antigen is unknown. No base-level quality is on record; no much larger clone is a single base apart.

Read against the paper, the sample's time point label means: baseline before oral tofacitinib. Lesional scalp punch biopsies and peripheral blood were collected from alopecia areata patients. PBMCs were isolated by density centrifugation and stained for CD3, CD4 and CD8, after which CD4+ and CD8+ T cells were sorted on a FACSAria. CDR1 and CDR2 (SGHTA, FQGNSA) derive from the germline V gene. The CDR3, cysteine through phenylalanine, is 13 amino acids long. The kept DNA is CDR3 alone, 39 bases in frame from the first base. The junction carries 14 bases between V and J, which are trimmed by 8 bases and 7 bases respectively. To prepare the library, the immunoSEQ multiplex PCR assay was applied. RNA was extracted from all samples and reverse transcribed into cDNA, which served as template for TCR sequencing. First-strand cDNA was synthesized using SuperScript III with a 2:1 mix of oligo-dT and random hexamers. A synthetic immune receptor repertoire was used to gauge amplification bias, and whatever bias remained was removed computationally. For the original study's pipeline: Raw reads were preprocessed to remove errors, and CDR3 was defined by IMGT conventions from the conserved cysteine to phenylalanine. Clonality was computed by normalizing Shannon entropy by log2 of the number of productive unique TCRs and subtracting the result from 1. Whether each scalp clone was CD4 or CD8 was inferred by checking scalp TCRbeta sequences against the CD4 and CD8 repertoires from sorted blood. Entries here come from immuneACCESS through TCRdb and include only in-frame sequences with V and J called. Some clones fail to appear in such tables; in the studies checked, an unresolved V gene covers under half of the shortfall, and the cause of the remainder is unknown. From that table come the V and J calls and clone size; the DNA was used to work out D and trimming. The sample table shows 110,000 to 150,000 clones, and roughly 61% are seen once. In total, the top ten clones hold about 6.8% of the sample.

The investigation overall reported the following: Lesional scalp, especially in alopecia totalis/universalis, showed higher clonality and more expanded CD8+ clones than normal scalp, suggesting antigenic drive. Compared with mice, TCR sequences shared between patients were less clear, possibly partly because of HLA diversity across the patient population. Scalp TCR repertoire analysis is complicated because resident alphabeta T cells in normal human skin are also sequenced, whereas mouse skin is dominated by gammadelta T cells.

The chain links TRBV7-2 with TRBJ2-2, with the D segment possibly TRBD1 or TRBD2, each aligning over 5 bases. The sample was CD4+ T cells sorted from blood, taken at week 0. The TCR originated in a human donor with alopecia areata. This receptor carries the CDR3 CASRYGAHGELFF. The DNA sequence is given as TGTGCCAGCCGGTACGGGGCCCACGGGGAGCTGTTTTTT. The full variable domain, completed from the reference TRBV7-2 and TRBJ2-2 proteins outside the CDR3, reads GAGVSQSPSNKVTEKGKDVELRCDPISGHTALYWYRQSLGQGLEFLIYFQGNSAPDKSGLPSDRFSAERTGGSVSTLTIQRTQQEDSAVYLCASRYGAHGELFFGEGSRLTVL.